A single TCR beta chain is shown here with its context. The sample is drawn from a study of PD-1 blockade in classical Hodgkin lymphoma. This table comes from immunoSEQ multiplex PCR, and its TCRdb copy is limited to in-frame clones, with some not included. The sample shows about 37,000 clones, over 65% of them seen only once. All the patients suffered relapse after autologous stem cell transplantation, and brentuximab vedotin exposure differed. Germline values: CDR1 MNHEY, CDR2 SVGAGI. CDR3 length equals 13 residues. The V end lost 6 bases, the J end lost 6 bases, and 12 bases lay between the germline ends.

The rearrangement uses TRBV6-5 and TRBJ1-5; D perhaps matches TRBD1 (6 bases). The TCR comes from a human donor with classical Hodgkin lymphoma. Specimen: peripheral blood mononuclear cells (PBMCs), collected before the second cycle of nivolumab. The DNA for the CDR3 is TGTGCCAGCAGCCCTCAGGGGACTCAGCCCCAGCATTTT. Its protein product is CASSPQGTQPQHF.